This entry concerns a single T cell receptor beta chain. The target antigen is unknown. This CDR3 has 14 residues. Germline V gives CDR1 SGHTA, CDR2 FQGNSA. V shed 3 bases, J shed 2 bases, and the junction held 4 bases outside the gene matches. This entry belongs to a study of cytomegalovirus exposure and HLA in healthy donors. Study-level points and caveats: There were several of the most significant clusters that appeared linked to common viral pathogens in a later analysis. A later analysis linked a missense DCLRE1C variant to TCR beta V- and J-gene trimming.

The PCR made use of 60 Vbeta and 13 Jbeta primers. The method was immunoSEQ multiplex PCR; TCRdb's version includes in-frame clones alone and lacks a portion of them. The sample has more than 50,000 clones, 77% seen once. Sequencing was carried out using PBMCs. V usage is TRBV7-2 and J usage is TRBJ2-7; TRBD1 aligns across 7 bases. The sequence derives from a female donor in good health and CMV-seronegative. CDR3 coding DNA: TGTGCCAGCAGCTTCCGGGACAGCCCCTACGAGCAGTACTTC. It encodes CASSFRDSPYEQYF.